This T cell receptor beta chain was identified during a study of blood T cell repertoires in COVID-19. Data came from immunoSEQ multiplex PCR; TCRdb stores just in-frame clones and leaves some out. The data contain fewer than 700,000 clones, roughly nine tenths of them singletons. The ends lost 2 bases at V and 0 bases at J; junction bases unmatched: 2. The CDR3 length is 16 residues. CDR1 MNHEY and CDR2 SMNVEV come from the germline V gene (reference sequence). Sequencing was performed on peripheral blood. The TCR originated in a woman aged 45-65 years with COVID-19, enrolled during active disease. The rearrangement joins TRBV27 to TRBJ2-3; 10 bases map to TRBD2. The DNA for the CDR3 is TGTGCCAGCAGTTTAGGACTAGCGGTTAGCACAGATACGCAGTATTTT. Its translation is CASSLGLAVSTDTQYF.